This is a list of T cell receptor beta chains from one sample in a study of neurological immune-mediated disorders. TCRdb processed the 5' RACE reads anew with MiXCR; each CDR3 protein has one entry. The sample comprises some 60,000 distinct CDR3 sequences, more than 8% of which are singletons, and around an eighth rests with the top ten. Sequences were obtained from PBMCs. These receptors came from a man between 25 and 39 years old in good health. Both conserved end residues are part of each CDR3. A D gene is named only where the DNA matches it firmly. Rows give clone size only sometimes, using once, few, many, or a class for an expanded clone.

J | size | V | D | CDR3 | DNA
TRBJ2-7 | many | TRBV20-1 | - | CSARGPAKTYEQYF | TGCAGTGCTAGGGGCCCAGCGAAAACCTACGAGCAGTACTTC
TRBJ2-7 | many | TRBV5-1 | - | CASSWTAAGEQYF | TGCGCCAGCAGCTGGACGGCGGCAGGGGAGCAGTACTTC
TRBJ2-5 | many | TRBV20-1 | TRBD1 | CSAEAGTGQETQYF | TGCAGTGCCGAAGCCGGGACAGGACAAGAGACCCAGTACTTC
TRBJ2-2 | many | TRBV29-1 | TRBD1 | CSVEDREKNTGELFF | TGCAGCGTGGAAGACAGGGAAAAAAACACCGGGGAGCTGTTTTTT
TRBJ2-1 | - | TRBV20-1 | - | CRAISRIGNYNEQFF | TGCAGGGCTATTTCCCGTATCGGAAATTACAATGAGCAGTTCTTC
TRBJ2-7 | many | TRBV9 | - | CASSVATGSYEQYF | TGTGCCAGCAGCGTAGCAACAGGTAGTTACGAGCAGTACTTC
TRBJ2-7 | - | TRBV5-1 | - | CASTNQTSMYLCASSLVQTYEQYF | -
TRBJ1-5 | many | TRBV7-6 | - | CASSSQRAQPQHF | TGTGCCAGCAGCTCCCAGAGGGCTCAGCCCCAGCATTTT
TRBJ2-1 | many | TRBV20-1 | TRBD2 | CSARRGTSATSYNEQFF | TGCAGTGCTAGGAGGGGTACTAGCGCCACCTCCTACAATGAGCAGTTCTTC
TRBJ2-5 | - | TRBV7-6 | - | CASSLEHETQYF | TGTGCCAGCAGCTTAGAACACGAGACCCAGTACTTC
TRBJ2-2 | many | TRBV20-1 | - | CSARDRTRVANTGELFF | TGCAGTGCTAGAGATAGAACCAGGGTGGCGAACACCGGGGAGCTGTTTTTT
TRBJ2-2 | many | TRBV20-1 | TRBD2 | CSARGLSGRASNTGELFF | TGCAGTGCTAGAGGTCTCAGCGGGAGAGCCTCGAACACCGGGGAGCTGTTTTTT
TRBJ2-1 | many | TRBV12-3/TRBV12-4 | TRBD1 | CASEMGQSYNEQFF | TGTGCCAGCGAGATGGGACAGTCCTACAATGAGCAGTTCTTC
TRBJ2-5 | - | TRBV28 | TRBD1 | CASSAGGLETQYF | TGTGCCAGCAGCGCAGGGGGCCTGGAGACCCAGTACTTC
TRBJ2-7 | many | TRBV6-1 | TRBD2 | CASSVLAVYEQYF | TGTGCCAGCAGTGTACTAGCGGTATACGAGCAGTACTTC
TRBJ2-7 | - | TRBV27 | TRBD1 | CASSPSDRGPYEQYF | TGTGCCAGCAGTCCGTCGGACAGGGGGCCGTACGAGCAGTACTTC
TRBJ1-3 | - | TRBV5-1 | - | CASSSTSSGDAGNTIYF | TGCGCCAGCAGCTCGACTTCTTCAGGGGACGCTGGAAACACCATATATTTT
TRBJ1-1 | many | TRBV12-5 | - | CASGLVRDGQGKVTEAFF | TGTGCTAGTGGTTTGGTACGGGACGGGCAGGGGAAGGTGACTGAAGCTTTCTTT
TRBJ2-1 | many | TRBV20-1 | - | CSAPQRGRGRDEQFF | TGCAGTGCCCCCCAGAGAGGCAGGGGTCGGGATGAGCAGTTCTTC
TRBJ2-7 | many | TRBV5-1 | TRBD1 | CASSEQTGATYEQYF | TGCGCCAGCAGCGAGCAGACAGGGGCCACCTACGAGCAGTACTTC
TRBJ2-7 | many | TRBV7-9 | TRBD2 | CASSPSGGTYEQYF | TGTGCCAGCAGTCCCAGCGGGGGCACCTACGAGCAGTACTTC
TRBJ2-7 | many | TRBV6-5 | - | CASSPGVIYEQYF | TGTGCCAGCAGCCCAGGGGTCATCTACGAGCAGTACTTC
TRBJ2-7 | many | TRBV10-1 | TRBD2 | CASSDGTSGRVTGEQYF | TGCGCCAGCAGCGACGGGACTAGCGGGAGAGTAACTGGCGAGCAGTACTTC